A selection of T cell receptor beta chains follows, all from one sample in a study of cytotoxic CD8 clonotypes in ibrutinib-treated CLL. The repertoire was sequenced with immunoSEQ multiplex PCR; TCRdb's copy has only in-frame clones and lacks some. Altogether roughly 250,000 clones are present, roughly 70% being singletons, with the ten largest covering less than 20%. The material sequenced was PBMCs, taken after 24 months of ibrutinib treatment. These receptors originate from a human donor with chronic lymphocytic leukemia. Both conserved end residues are part of each CDR3. The order of the fields is CDR3 protein, V gene, J gene.

cdr3_aa: CASSYNRVNQPQHF
v_call: TRBV6-5
j_call: TRBJ1-5

cdr3_aa: CASSILSGSSGYEQYF
v_call: TRBV19
j_call: TRBJ2-7

cdr3_aa: CASSLGPGLAGHGELFF
v_call: TRBV5-4
j_call: TRBJ2-2

cdr3_aa: CASRPSGTTDTQYF
v_call: TRBV27
j_call: TRBJ2-3

cdr3_aa: CASSSFDRANQPQHF
v_call: TRBV28
j_call: TRBJ1-5

cdr3_aa: CASTPAGDSRETQYF
v_call: TRBV9
j_call: TRBJ2-5

cdr3_aa: CASRGYEQYF
v_call: TRBV6-5
j_call: TRBJ2-7

cdr3_aa: CATSKSGGPEAFF
v_call: TRBV15
j_call: TRBJ1-1

cdr3_aa: CASQEQMNTGELFF
v_call: TRBV28
j_call: TRBJ2-2

cdr3_aa: CSAAGGTDTQYF
v_call: TRBV29-1
j_call: TRBJ2-3

cdr3_aa: CAWRGDSGRYEQYF
v_call: TRBV30
j_call: TRBJ2-7

cdr3_aa: CASSQEAGGTSYEQYF
v_call: TRBV4-3
j_call: TRBJ2-7

cdr3_aa: CSVMGQVDQPQHF
v_call: TRBV29-1
j_call: TRBJ1-5

cdr3_aa: CASPDPHEQYF
v_call: TRBV5-8
j_call: TRBJ2-7

cdr3_aa: CASRPPTDYNEQFF
v_call: TRBV6-6
j_call: TRBJ2-1

cdr3_aa: CASSYPRGGANEKLFF
v_call: TRBV6-6
j_call: TRBJ1-4

cdr3_aa: CASSVVTGKISEQFF
v_call: TRBV9
j_call: TRBJ2-1

cdr3_aa: CASGRGNYEQYF
v_call: TRBV30
j_call: TRBJ2-7